Shown below are 9 T cell receptor beta chains from a single sample sequenced in a study of shared clonotypes between healthy human individuals (TCRdb year 2020). Library method: the immunoSEQ multiplex PCR assay. TCRdb obtained this table from immuneACCESS and retained in-frame rearrangements with V and J assigned. These tables miss some clones; where compared with another copy, unresolved V genes account for less than half of the shortfall, and the remainder is unexplained. This sample has about 2.4 million clones in its table, and 80% to 95% of those were observed once. The ten largest clonotypes hold 0.36% of the sample. The sequenced sample was naive CD4+ T cells from PBMCs. The sample's cell subset or site label, in plain terms: CD45RA+ positively selected. The receptors originated from a man aged 18-30 years in good health. Some clones in this sample may be carry-over from other donors' samples.

This chain connects TRBV2 to TRBJ2-5; the match to TRBD2 covers 12 bases. The CDR3 extends over 14 amino acids. The ends lost 5 bases at V and 4 bases at J; junction bases unmatched: 2. Germline CDR1 SNHLY, CDR2 FYNNEI. The CDR3 sequence: CASSLAGGPETQYF. CDR3 in DNA: TGTGCCAGCAGTCTAGCGGGAGGGCCAGAGACCCAGTACTTC.

About this clone: A much bigger clone sits one base away, suggesting this may be a read error. Different DNA sequences within this sample yield the same CDR3. The chain is built from TRBV6-5 and TRBJ1-2; D is possibly TRBD1 (5 bases). The CDR3 runs to 13 residues. The germline V gene has CDR1 MNHEY and CDR2 SVGAGI. Trimming shortened V by 2 bases and J by 1 base, and 5 bases separated the two germline ends. CDR3 bases: TGTGCCAGCAGTTACGACAGTAACTATGGCTACACCTTC. Protein: CASSYDSNYGYTF.

This chain links TRBV2 with TRBJ1-2; the match to TRBD1 covers 8 bases. Looked up from germline, CDR1 is SNHLY and CDR2 is FYNNEI. J lost 7 bases, V lost 6 bases, and 4 bases had no gene match. CDR3 length: 12 residues. Here the CDR3 reads CASRTTGVGYTF. The CDR3 region has the DNA TGTGCCAGCAGAACGACAGGGGTTGGCTACACCTTC.

In this sample, this clone turned up once. V is TRBV28 and J is TRBJ1-5; D is unresolved. CDR1 is MDHEN, CDR2 SYDVKM, per germline. Trimming took 6 bases from V and 9 from J, leaving 9 bases between them. This CDR3 spans 11 amino acids. In DNA, the CDR3 is TGTGCCAGCAGCACTCAACGGCCCCAGCATTTT. This encodes CASSTQRPQHF.

Here the CDR3 reads CASRTTRSSYNEQFF. In DNA, the CDR3 is TGTGCCAGCAGGACTACCCGAAGCTCCTACAATGAGCAGTTCTTC. This chain uses TRBV6-6 with TRBJ2-1; perhaps TRBD2 as D (5 bases). Trimming left V 6 bases short and J 0 bases short, with 12 bases between. Per the germline V gene, CDR1 is MNHNY and CDR2 is SVGAGI (reference sequence). The CDR3 has 15 residues.

The chain couples TRBV12-5 to TRBJ2-1; tentatively, D is TRBD2 (5 bases). Germline lookup yields CDR1 LGHNT and CDR2 FRNRAP. Between the trimmed V and J ends, which lost 6 bases and 8 bases, there was a span of 14 bases. The CDR3 spans 13 residues. This CDR3 is CASGKAEQYEQFF. The CDR3 bases are TGTGCTAGTGGAAAAGCGGAGCAGTATGAGCAGTTCTTC.

The chain carries TRBV28 and TRBJ1-1; D perhaps matches TRBD1 (6 bases). In germline, CDR1 is MDHEN, CDR2 SYDVKM. The V end lost 7 bases, the J end lost 4 bases, and 13 bases lay between the germline ends. The CDR3 contains 13 residues. The DNA for the CDR3 is TGTGCCAGCAATGTACAGGGAACCACTGAAGCTTTCTTT. Translating it yields CASNVQGTTEAFF. The whole variable domain, remainder taken from reference TRBV28 and TRBJ1-1, is DVKVTQSSRYLVKRTGEKVFLECVQDMDHENMFWYRQDPGLGLRLIYFSYDVKMKEKGDIPEGYSVSREKKERFSLILESASTNQTSMYLCASNVQGTTEAFFGQGTRLTVV.

This chain links TRBV27 with TRBJ2-1; weak D call: TRBD2 (5 bases). The CDR3 is made up of 14 amino acids. The V gene lost 4 bases and the J gene lost 2 bases, with 9 bases spanning the gap. Germline lookup yields CDR1 MNHEY and CDR2 SMNVEV (reference sequence). The CDR3 here is CASSSWRAYNEQFF. CDR3 in DNA: TGTGCCAGCAGTTCCTGGCGGGCCTACAATGAGCAGTTCTTC.

The chain recombines TRBV23-1 with TRBJ1-2, with D unresolved. TRBV23-1 is marked as an open reading frame, function uncertain. The length of the CDR3 is 14 residues. The V gene lost 0 bases and the J gene lost 1 base, with 6 bases spanning the gap. In DNA, the CDR3 is TGCGCCAGCAGTCAATCGAAGGATAACTATGGCTACACCTTC. It codes for CASSQSKDNYGYTF.